This TCR beta chain was recovered during a study of blood T cell repertoires in COVID-19. In the study overall: Material from acute and convalescent COVID-19 was sourced from the United States, Italy and Spain. The analysed material was cDNA or gDNA that came from T cells, B-cell-depleted T cells, or PBMCs.

After removal of 5 bases from V and 7 bases from J, the junction contained 14 bases not matched to a gene. Germline CDR1 is PRHDT and CDR2 is FYEKMQ (reference sequence). The CDR3 length is 15 residues. Seattle researchers signed up patients amid active infection and tracked them longitudinally. As processed by the authors: The assay estimated nucleated cells by amplifying reference gene primers. Repertoires were generated with immunoSEQ multiplex PCR, while TCRdb's copy carries only in-frame clones and drops some. V and J calls and clone size are as listed in that table; D and trimming were resolved from the DNA. In the table there are about 340,000 clones, around nine tenths of which are singletons.

The source of this sequence is a woman in her sixties with COVID-19, enrolled during active disease. The genes are TRBV13 and TRBJ2-7, with 7 bases that match TRBD2. The material sequenced was peripheral blood. CDR3 in amino acids: CASSGGSGPLFEQYF. CDR3 nucleotides: TGTGCCAGCAGCGGCGGGAGTGGACCGCTGTTTGAGCAGTACTTC.